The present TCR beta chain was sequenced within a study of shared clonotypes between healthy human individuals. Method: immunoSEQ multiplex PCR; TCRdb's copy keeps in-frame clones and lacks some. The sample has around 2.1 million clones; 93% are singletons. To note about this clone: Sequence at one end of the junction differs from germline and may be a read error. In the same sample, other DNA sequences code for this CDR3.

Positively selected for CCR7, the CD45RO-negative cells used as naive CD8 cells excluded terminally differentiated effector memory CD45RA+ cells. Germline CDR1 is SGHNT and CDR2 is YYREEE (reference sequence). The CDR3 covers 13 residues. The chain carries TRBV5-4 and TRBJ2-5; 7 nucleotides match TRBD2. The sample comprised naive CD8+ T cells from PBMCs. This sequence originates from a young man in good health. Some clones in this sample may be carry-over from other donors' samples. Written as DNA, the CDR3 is TGCGCCAGCAGCTTCCGCGGGAGTGAGACCCAGTACTTC. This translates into CASSFRGSETQYF.